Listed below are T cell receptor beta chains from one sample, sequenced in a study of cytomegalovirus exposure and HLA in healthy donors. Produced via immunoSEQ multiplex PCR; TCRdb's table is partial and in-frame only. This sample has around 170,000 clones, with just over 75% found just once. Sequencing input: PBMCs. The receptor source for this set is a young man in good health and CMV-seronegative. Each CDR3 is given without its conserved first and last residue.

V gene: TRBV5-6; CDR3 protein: ASSSGTGTTNTYEQY
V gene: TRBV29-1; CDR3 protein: SVRDRGSGGYT
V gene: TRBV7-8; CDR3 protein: ASSLVGRGNSPLH
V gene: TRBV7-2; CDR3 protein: ASSLTPGTGGTEAF
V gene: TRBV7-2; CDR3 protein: ASSPWGGPDYEQY
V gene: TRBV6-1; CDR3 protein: ASSGTSGSSNEQF
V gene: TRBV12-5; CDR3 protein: ASGLVWGDEQF
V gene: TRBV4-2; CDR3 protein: ASRTSGGGTQY
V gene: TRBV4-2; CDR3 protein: ASSQSAGGGNTIY
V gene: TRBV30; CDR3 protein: AWSVGQGVNEQY
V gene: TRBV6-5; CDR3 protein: ASSYRGLTEAF